The clone carrying this T cell receptor beta chain was counted between two and nine times. This record comes from a study of blood T cell repertoires in COVID-19. Study background: Samples taken during acute and convalescent COVID-19 were collected in the United States, Italy and Spain. From T cells, B-cell-depleted T cells, or PBMCs came the material, which was cDNA or gDNA.

The germline V gene has CDR1 SGHRS and CDR2 YFSETQ. Deletions cut 1 base from V and 8 bases from J, with 11 bases between. The CDR3 extends over 13 amino acids. Clones were sequenced by immunoSEQ multiplex PCR, and TCRdb holds only the in-frame ones, with some missing. Found here are around 100,000 clones, 88% of them singletons; the top ten hold 4.5% to 6.5%. This sequence was found in a human donor in a cohort sampled during active COVID-19. What was sequenced was peripheral blood. The chain couples TRBV5-1 to TRBJ2-3, with D possibly matching TRBD1 (5 bases). The CDR3 sequence: CASSLQGFGTQYF. The CDR3 nucleotides are TGCGCCAGCAGCTTGCAGGGTTTCGGTACGCAGTATTTT.